The 24 T cell receptor beta chains presented below share a single source sample, sequenced in a study of T cells in localized non-small cell lung cancer. Sequencing was performed with immunoSEQ multiplex PCR; in TCRdb, only in-frame clones are kept and a portion is missing. The repertoire holds 60,000 to 75,000 clones, with roughly 86% as singletons. The specimen was peripheral blood, collected before any cancer treatment. The source is a female donor at least 60 years old with stage I lung adenocarcinoma.

The chain uses TRBV18 and TRBJ1-1; D is undetermined. This CDR3 region has 13 residues. From germline, CDR1 is KGHSH and CDR2 LQKENI. The germline V and J ends were trimmed by 3 bases and 3 bases, with 8 bases remaining between them. CDR3 protein: CASSPGRDTEAFF. CDR3 in DNA: TGTGCCAGCTCACCGGGCCGGGACACTGAAGCTTTCTTT. Drawing the rest from reference TRBV18 and TRBJ1-1, the complete variable domain is NAGVMQNPRHLVRRRGQEARLRCSPMKGHSHVYWYRQLPEEGLKFMVYLQKENIIDESGMPKERFSAEFPKEGPSILRIQQVVRGDSAAYFCASSPGRDTEAFFGQGTRLTVV.

The chain employs TRBV5-8 and TRBJ1-5; 8 nucleotides agree with TRBD1. The germline V gene encodes CDR1 SGHTS and CDR2 YDEGEE. The CDR3 is 15 amino acids. Germline trimming cut 4 bases from V and 0 bases from J; bases unmatched to any gene: 3. The chain's CDR3 is CASSRTGFSNQPQHF. The CDR3 coding sequence is TGTGCCAGCAGCCGGACAGGGTTTAGCAATCAGCCCCAGCATTTT.

The chain uses TRBV6-5 and TRBJ1-2; D is possibly TRBD1 (6 bases). CDR1 is MNHEY and CDR2 is SVGAGI in the germline V gene. The CDR3 has 14 amino acids. Trimming removed 7 bases from V and 4 bases from J, with 16 bases in between. Written as DNA, the CDR3 is TGTGCCAGCAAGAGTAGGGGGGGTGGCTATGGCTACACCTTC. Residues: CASKSRGGGYGYTF.

The chain links TRBV10-1 to TRBJ1-5, with a tentative D call TRBD1 (6 bases). The germline gives CDR1 WNHNN, CDR2 SYGVQD (reference sequence). V lost 5 bases to trimming and J lost 0 bases, with 11 bases between them. The CDR3 is 15 amino acids. The CDR3: CASSRQEYSNQPQHF. For the CDR3, the DNA is TGCGCCAGCAGTAGACAGGAGTATAGCAATCAGCCCCAGCATTTT.

This clone was counted between two and nine times. V usage is TRBV27 and J usage is TRBJ2-7; TRBD1 agrees at 9 bases. V lost 6 bases and J lost 6; bases outside the gene matches: 6. The CDR3 is 13 residues long. Germline-derived CDR1 and CDR2 are MNHEY and SMNVEV (reference sequence). DNA for the CDR3: TGTGCCAGCAGACGAGGACAGGGGACCGAGCAGTACTTC. This gives the protein CASRRGQGTEQYF.

This rearrangement joins TRBV14 to TRBJ2-7, with a weak D call TRBD1 (5 bases). V lost 4 bases, J lost 5 bases, and 12 bases lay in between. Germline V gives CDR1 SGHDN, CDR2 FVKESK. The CDR3 has 13 amino acids. The CDR3 region is CASSRTGIHEQYF. The CDR3 nucleotides read TGTGCCAGCAGCCGAACAGGCATCCACGAGCAGTACTTC. Filled out from reference TRBV14 and TRBJ2-7, the complete variable domain reads EAGVTQFPSHSVIEKGQTVTLRCDPISGHDNLYWYRRVMGKEIKFLLHFVKESKQDESGMPNNRFLAERTGGTYSTLKVQPAELEDSGVYFCASSRTGIHEQYFGPGTRLTVT.

In this sample, this clone turned up once. V and J are TRBV30 and TRBJ1-4; D call uncertain. Germline CDR1 GTSNPN, CDR2 SVGIG (reference sequence). Between the trimmed V and J ends, which lost 0 bases and 8 bases, there was a span of 10 bases. There are 13 residues in the CDR3. The CDR3 loop reads CAWSVRSGEKLFF. DNA of the CDR3: TGTGCCTGGAGTGTAAGGTCCGGCGAAAAACTGTTTTTT.

This clone was seen once. V usage is TRBV18 and J usage is TRBJ1-2, with D unresolved. The CDR3 totals 17 residues. V lost 4 bases, J lost 0 bases, and 18 bases lay in between. Germline CDR1 KGHSH, CDR2 LQKENI. The CDR3 coding sequence is TGTGCCAGCTCACTAACTATGACCCGGGAAGCTAACTATGGCTACACCTTC. This codes for CASSLTMTREANYGYTF. The variable domain in full, with the rest retrieved from reference TRBV18 and TRBJ1-2, is NAGVMQNPRHLVRRRGQEARLRCSPMKGHSHVYWYRQLPEEGLKFMVYLQKENIIDESGMPKERFSAEFPKEGPSILRIQQVVRGDSAAYFCASSLTMTREANYGYTFGSGTRLTVV.

The chain links TRBV2 to TRBJ1-1; D is perhaps TRBD1 (5 bases). Germline V gene sequence: CDR1 SNHLY, CDR2 FYNNEI. With 7 bases removed from V and 0 bases from J, the gap between germline ends came to 6 bases. The CDR3 is 12 amino acids. In nucleotides, the CDR3 is TGTGCCAGCACAGGGATGAACACTGAAGCTTTCTTT. Protein product: CASTGMNTEAFF.

This clone is a singleton in its sample. CDR3 nucleotides: TGTGCCAGCAGCTTGCAGGAGAACACTGAAGCTTTCTTT. This translates into CASSLQENTEAFF. The chain combines TRBV7-8 with TRBJ1-1, with unresolved D. Germline V gives CDR1 SGHVS, CDR2 FQNEAQ. V was cut by 3 bases and J by 1 base, with 6 bases left in between. The CDR3 covers 13 residues.

This chain uses TRBV9 with TRBJ2-3; 11 nucleotides align to TRBD2. The CDR3 contains 14 residues. J lost 6 bases, V lost 0 bases, and 0 bases had no gene match. Germline V gene data show CDR1 as SGDLS and CDR2 as YYNGEE. The CDR3 reads CASSVASGGDTQYF. CDR3 nucleotides: TGTGCCAGCAGCGTAGCTAGCGGGGGGGATACGCAGTATTTT.

This clone appeared many times. V is TRBV6-4 and J is TRBJ1-2; D gene uncertain. The CDR3 covers 13 residues. The V gene's germline CDR1 is MRHNA and CDR2 SNTAGT. Trimming pared 5 bases from V and 8 bases from J, leaving 15 bases between. The CDR3 protein is CASSLTINGGYTF. Written as DNA, the CDR3 is TGTGCCAGCAGTTTGACCATCAATGGAGGCTACACCTTC.

The chain uses TRBV5-1 and TRBJ2-1, with a weak D call TRBD2 (5 bases). Germline V gene data show CDR1 as SGHRS and CDR2 as YFSETQ. Trimming left V 1 base short and J 3 bases short, with 8 bases between. The CDR3 sequence is 14 residues long. The chain's CDR3 is CASSLSGIYNEQFF. As DNA, the CDR3 is TGCGCCAGCAGCTTGAGCGGAATCTACAATGAGCAGTTCTTC.

V and J are TRBV6-1 and TRBJ2-7; no clear D gene. Per the germline V gene, CDR1 is MNHNS and CDR2 is SASEGT. Trimming took off 2 bases at V and 7 bases at J, with 15 bases between the two ends. There are 14 residues in the CDR3. The CDR3 loop is CASSENSLAWEQYF. DNA of the CDR3: TGTGCCAGCAGTGAAAATTCCCTGGCCTGGGAGCAGTACTTC.

This chain joins TRBV2 and TRBJ2-3; the match to TRBD1 covers 7 bases. J lost 0 bases, V lost 7 bases, and 7 bases had no gene match. Germline V gene data show CDR1 as SNHLY and CDR2 as FYNNEI. The CDR3 runs 15 residues. Here the CDR3 DNA reads TGTGCCAGCAAACGGGACAGCACTAGCACAGATACGCAGTATTTT. Protein: CASKRDSTSTDTQYF.

The rearrangement links TRBV5-1 to TRBJ2-5; 16 bases fit TRBD2. CDR1 and CDR2 from the germline V gene are SGHRS and YFSETQ. The J segment lost 9 bases and the V segment lost 2 bases, leaving 1 base of the junction unmatched. CDR3 size: 14 residues. In DNA, the CDR3 is TGCGCCAGCAGCTTAGGGACTAGCGGGGGGGCCCAGTACTTC. It yields the protein CASSLGTSGGAQYF.

This chain links TRBV11-3 with TRBJ1-1; the D gene is possibly TRBD1 (6 bases). V was clipped by 5 bases and J by 4 bases, with 14 bases between them. CDR1 SGHNT and CDR2 YENEEA come from the germline V gene. The CDR3 has 14 residues. CDR3 nucleotide sequence: TGTGCCAGCAGCGCACAGGGAGGAGTCACTGAAGCTTTCTTT. Translated: CASSAQGGVTEAFF.

This clone has only a few counts. The chain has TRBV9 and TRBJ1-1, with unresolved D. Germline V CDR1 and CDR2: SGDLS, YYNGEE. This CDR3 is built from 14 residues. The V end was cut by 2 bases, the J end by 2 bases, with 10 bases between. The CDR3 DNA reads TGTGCCAGCAGCGTTCTTATGGGAAACACTGAAGCTTTCTTT. Amino acids: CASSVLMGNTEAFF.

The J gene is TRBJ1-2, the V gene TRBV7-3, with D possibly matching TRBD1 (5 bases). V dropped 4 bases and J dropped 6 bases, with 12 bases sitting between them. The CDR3 covers 13 residues. Germline V gene sequence: CDR1 SGHTA, CDR2 FQGTGA. The CDR3 sequence is CASSSGGGDGYTF. The CDR3 bases are TGTGCCAGCAGCTCCGGGGGAGGGGATGGCTACACCTTC.

The chain combines TRBV9 with TRBJ2-5; the D is unclear. CDR3 length equals 13 residues. The germline gives CDR1 SGDLS, CDR2 YYNGEE. V lost 3 bases and J lost 1, with 7 bases in between. CDR3 bases: TGTGCCAGCAGCGCCGGCGGCCAAGAGACCCAGTACTTC. Translated: CASSAGGQETQYF. Using reference TRBV9 and TRBJ2-5 for the parts outside the CDR3, the full variable domain is DSGVTQTPKHLITATGQRVTLRCSPRSGDLSVYWYQQSLDQGLQFLIQYYNGEERAKGNILERFSAQQFPDLHSELNLSSLELGDSALYFCASSAGGQETQYFGPGTRLLVL.

This chain links TRBV6-5 with TRBJ2-5, with TRBD2 matching over 10 bases. Trimming removed 4 bases from V and 4 bases from J; junction bases left unmatched: 6. This CDR3 is built from 15 residues. In germline, CDR1 is MNHEY, CDR2 SVGAGI. The CDR3 loop is CASSLSGGASETQYF. Written as DNA, the CDR3 is TGTGCCAGCAGTTTGAGCGGGGGGGCCTCAGAGACCCAGTACTTC.

CDR3 sequence (DNA): TGCGCCAGCAGCTCCGGGGCAGGGGGCAGAGGCAATAATTCACCCCTCCACTTT. Amino acids: CASSSGAGGRGNNSPLHF. The chain joins TRBV5-1 to TRBJ1-6, with TRBD1 identical over 8 bases. With 3 bases clipped from V and 5 bases from J, the junction kept 13 bases outside the gene matches. Germline V gene lookup returns CDR1 SGHRS and CDR2 YFSETQ. The CDR3 totals 18 residues.

The CDR3 sequence: CASQGTTGEKLFF. For the CDR3, the DNA is TGTGCCAGCCAAGGGACGACCGGGGAAAAACTGTTTTTT. The chain carries TRBV2 and TRBJ1-4, with TRBD1 as a possible D gene (5 bases). The CDR3 has 13 amino acids. Trimming took off 8 bases at V and 8 bases at J, with 15 bases between the two ends. Germline CDR1 is SNHLY and CDR2 is FYNNEI.

The chain is built from TRBV18 and TRBJ1-1; a weak D match, TRBD1 (6 bases). Germline V gene lookup returns CDR1 KGHSH and CDR2 LQKENI. Trimming shortened V by 5 bases and J by 1 base, and 8 bases separated the two germline ends. CDR3 length: 13 residues. The CDR3 DNA reads as TGTGCCAGCTCATTGGGACAGAACACTGAAGCTTTCTTT. Amino acid sequence: CASSLGQNTEAFF.